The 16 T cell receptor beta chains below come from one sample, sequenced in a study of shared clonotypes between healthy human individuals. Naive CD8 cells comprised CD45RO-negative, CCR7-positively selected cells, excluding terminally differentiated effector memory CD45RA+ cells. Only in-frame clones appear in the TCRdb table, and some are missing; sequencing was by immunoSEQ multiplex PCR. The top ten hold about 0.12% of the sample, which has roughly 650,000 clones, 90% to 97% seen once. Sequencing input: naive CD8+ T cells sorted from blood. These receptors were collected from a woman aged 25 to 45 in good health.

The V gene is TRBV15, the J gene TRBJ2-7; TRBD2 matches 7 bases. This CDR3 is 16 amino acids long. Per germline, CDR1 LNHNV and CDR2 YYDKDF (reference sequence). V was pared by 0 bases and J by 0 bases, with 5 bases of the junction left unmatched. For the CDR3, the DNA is TGTGCCACCAGCAGAGAGGGAGGGATTAGCTCCTACGAGCAGTACTTC. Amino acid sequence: CATSREGGISSYEQYF.

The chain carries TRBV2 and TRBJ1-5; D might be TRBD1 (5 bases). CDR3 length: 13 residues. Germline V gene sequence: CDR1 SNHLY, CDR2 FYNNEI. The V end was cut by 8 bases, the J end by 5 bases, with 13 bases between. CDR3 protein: CASSGGKDQPQHF. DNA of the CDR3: TGTGCCAGCTCGGGGGGGAAGGATCAGCCCCAGCATTTT.

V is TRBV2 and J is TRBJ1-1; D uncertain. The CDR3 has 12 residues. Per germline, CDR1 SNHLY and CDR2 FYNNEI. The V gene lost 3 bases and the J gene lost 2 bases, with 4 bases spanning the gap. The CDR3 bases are TGTGCCAGCAGTGATCACAACACTGAAGCTTTCTTT. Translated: CASSDHNTEAFF.

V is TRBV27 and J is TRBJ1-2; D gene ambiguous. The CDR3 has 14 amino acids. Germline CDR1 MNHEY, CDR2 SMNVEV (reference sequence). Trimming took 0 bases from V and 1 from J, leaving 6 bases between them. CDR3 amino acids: CASSLSSSNYGYTF. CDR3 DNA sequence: TGTGCCAGCAGTTTATCCAGCAGTAACTATGGCTACACCTTC.

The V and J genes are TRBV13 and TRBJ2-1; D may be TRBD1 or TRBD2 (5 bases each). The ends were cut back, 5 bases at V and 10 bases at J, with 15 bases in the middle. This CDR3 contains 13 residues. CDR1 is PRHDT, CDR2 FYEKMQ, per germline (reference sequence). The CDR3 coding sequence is TGTGCCAGCAGCCCTGGGACCGTCGGGGAGCAGTTCTTC. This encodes CASSPGTVGEQFF.

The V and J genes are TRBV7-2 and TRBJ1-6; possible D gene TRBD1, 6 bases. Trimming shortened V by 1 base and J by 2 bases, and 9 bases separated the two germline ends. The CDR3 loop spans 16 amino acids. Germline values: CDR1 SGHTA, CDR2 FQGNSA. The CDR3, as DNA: TGTGCCAGCAGCTTAGTAAACAGGGCCTATAATTCACCCCTCCACTTT. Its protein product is CASSLVNRAYNSPLHF.

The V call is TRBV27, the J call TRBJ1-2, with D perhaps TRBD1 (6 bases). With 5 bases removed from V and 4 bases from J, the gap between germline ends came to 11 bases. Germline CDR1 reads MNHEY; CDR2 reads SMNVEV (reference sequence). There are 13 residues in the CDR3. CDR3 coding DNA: TGTGCCAGCAGTACAGGGTTAGGCTATGGCTACACCTTC. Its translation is CASSTGLGYGYTF.

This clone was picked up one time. CDR3: CASSPTPRTGMNTGELFF. The CDR3 region has the DNA TGTGCCAGCAGCCCCACCCCCCGGACAGGGATGAACACCGGGGAGCTGTTTTTT. This sequence joins TRBV7-3 and TRBJ2-2; 8 bases agree with TRBD1. V was pared by 5 bases and J by 1 base, with 12 bases of the junction left unmatched. This CDR3 contains 18 residues. Germline-derived CDR1 and CDR2 are SGHTA and FQGTGA.

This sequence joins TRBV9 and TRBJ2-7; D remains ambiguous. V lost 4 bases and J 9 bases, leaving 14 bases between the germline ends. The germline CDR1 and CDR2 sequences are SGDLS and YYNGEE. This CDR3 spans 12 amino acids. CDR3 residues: CASSPRPFRQYF. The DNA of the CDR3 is TGTGCCAGCAGCCCCCGCCCGTTCCGGCAGTACTTC.

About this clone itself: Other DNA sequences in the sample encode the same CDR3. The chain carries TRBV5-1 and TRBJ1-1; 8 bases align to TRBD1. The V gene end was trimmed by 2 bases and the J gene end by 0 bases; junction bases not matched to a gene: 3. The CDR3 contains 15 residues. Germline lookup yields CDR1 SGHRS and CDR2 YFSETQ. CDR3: CASSLGQGLNTEAFF. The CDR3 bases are TGCGCCAGCAGCTTAGGACAGGGACTGAACACTGAAGCTTTCTTT. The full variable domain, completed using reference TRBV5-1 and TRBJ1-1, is KAGVTQTPRYLIKTRGQQVTLSCSPISGHRSVSWYQQTPGQGLQFLFEYFSETQRNKGNFPGRFSGRQFSNSRSEMNVSTLELGDSALYLCASSLGQGLNTEAFFGQGTRLTVV.

CDR3 coding DNA: TGTGCCAGCAGCGTAGGTCCCAGTGCCAGCAATCAGCCCCAGCATTTT. Translating gives CASSVGPSASNQPQHF. This chain links TRBV9 with TRBJ1-5, with D unresolved. This CDR3 has 16 residues. Germline-derived CDR1 and CDR2 are SGDLS and YYNGEE. Trimming removed 0 bases at V and 1 base at J, with 11 bases between.

In DNA, the CDR3 is TGTGCCAGCAGCGGGACTATCTCCTACAATGAGCAGTTCTTC. It specifies CASSGTISYNEQFF. This sequence joins TRBV9 and TRBJ2-1; tentative D call: TRBD2 (6 bases). Per germline, CDR1 SGDLS and CDR2 YYNGEE. Trimming shortened V by 3 bases and J by 0 bases, and 7 bases separated the two germline ends. This CDR3 contains 14 residues.

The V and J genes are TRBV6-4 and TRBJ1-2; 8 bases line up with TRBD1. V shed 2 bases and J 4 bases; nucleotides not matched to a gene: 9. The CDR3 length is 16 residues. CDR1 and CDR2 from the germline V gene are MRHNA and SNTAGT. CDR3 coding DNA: TGTGCCAGCAGTGACACAGGACAGGGAAGGGCCTATGGCTACACCTTC. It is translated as CASSDTGQGRAYGYTF.

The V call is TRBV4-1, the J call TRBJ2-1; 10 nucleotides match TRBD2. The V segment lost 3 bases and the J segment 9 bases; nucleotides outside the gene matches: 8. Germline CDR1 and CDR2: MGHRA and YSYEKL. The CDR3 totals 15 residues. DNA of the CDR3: TGCGCCAGCAGCCATAGGCCTAGCGGGGGCCCTGAGCAGTTCTTC. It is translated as CASSHRPSGGPEQFF.

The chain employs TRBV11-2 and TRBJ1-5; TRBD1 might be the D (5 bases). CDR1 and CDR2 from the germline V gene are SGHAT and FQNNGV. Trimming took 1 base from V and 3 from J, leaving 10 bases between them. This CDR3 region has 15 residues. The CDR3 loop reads CASSLAGSPNQPQHF. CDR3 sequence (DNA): TGTGCCAGCAGCTTAGCAGGGTCCCCCAATCAGCCCCAGCATTTT.

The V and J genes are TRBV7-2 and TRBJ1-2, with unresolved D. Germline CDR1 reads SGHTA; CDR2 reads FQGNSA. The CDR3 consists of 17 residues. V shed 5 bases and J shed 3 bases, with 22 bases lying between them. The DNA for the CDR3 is TGTGCCAGCAGCGACCTCCCACCCGCCCTGGCGGACTATGGCTACACCTTC. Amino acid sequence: CASSDLPPALADYGYTF.